What follows are 26 T cell receptor beta chains derived from one specimen sequenced in a study of cytomegalovirus exposure and HLA in healthy donors. PCR amplification relied on 60 Vbeta primers (plus 13 Jbeta primers). Sequenced by immunoSEQ multiplex PCR; TCRdb stores in-frame clones only, minus some. The table has approximately 110,000 clones, 82% seen once. The specimen was PBMCs. The receptors were sampled from a woman in her late teens or twenties in good health and CMV-seronegative.

V and J are TRBV7-9 and TRBJ1-1; 10 positions agree with TRBD1. Germline V gene lookup returns CDR1 SEHNR and CDR2 FQNEAQ (reference sequence). The V gene end was trimmed by 3 bases and the J gene end by 7 bases; junction bases not matched to a gene: 8. The CDR3 has 15 residues. The CDR3 DNA sequence: TGTGCCAGCAGCTTGCGGACAGGGGGACCGGGTGAAGCTTTCTTT. This codes for CASSLRTGGPGEAFF.

The V gene is TRBV5-6, the J gene TRBJ2-3; 10 nucleotides line up with TRBD2. This CDR3 has 15 amino acids. J was trimmed by 6 bases and V by 2 bases; bases with no gene match: 6. Germline V lookup: CDR1 SGHDT, CDR2 YYEEEE. CDR3 nucleotides: TGTGCCAGCAGCTTAGCGGGGGGGGCGGCGGATACGCAGTATTTT. The encoded protein is CASSLAGGAADTQYF.

This clone showed up just a few times. The chain couples TRBV6-5 to TRBJ1-1; 7 nucleotides agree with TRBD1. V dropped 2 bases and J dropped 5; count of bases not matched to a gene: 5. The length of the CDR3 is 14 residues. Germline V gene sequence: CDR1 MNHEY, CDR2 SVGAGI. The CDR3 DNA follows: TGTGCCAGCAGTTACACTGACAGGGCGACTGAAGCTTTCTTT. Protein sequence: CASSYTDRATEAFF.

This rearrangement joins TRBV6-1 to TRBJ1-5, with no clear D. The germline V gene encodes CDR1 MNHNS and CDR2 SASEGT. Trimming removed 1 base from V and 6 bases from J, with 16 bases in between. The CDR3 runs to 16 residues. Here the CDR3 DNA reads TGTGCCAGCAGTGAAGGCGGAGGGCGGAATAGTCAGCCCCAGCATTTT. Translation: CASSEGGGRNSQPQHF.

The V and J genes are TRBV5-6 and TRBJ2-2, with a weak D call TRBD2 (5 bases). V lost 4 bases and J lost 3, with 13 bases in between. CDR3 length equals 15 residues. CDR1 is SGHDT and CDR2 is YYEEEE in the germline V gene. The CDR3, as DNA: TGTGCCAGCAGCGCTTGGAGGAGACACACCGGGGAGCTGTTTTTT. Encoded protein: CASSAWRRHTGELFF.

The CDR3 DNA reads as TGTGCCAGCAGTTACGGGGCGGACAATGAGCAGTTCTTC. Amino acids: CASSYGADNEQFF. The rearrangement links TRBV6-5 to TRBJ2-1, with D perhaps matching TRBD1 (5 bases). CDR3 length: 13 amino acids. The germline V gene has CDR1 MNHEY and CDR2 SVGAGI. Trimming removed 2 bases from V and 5 bases from J, with 7 bases in between.

The chain carries TRBV7-9 and TRBJ2-7; 9 bases align to TRBD1. CDR1 and CDR2 (germline): SEHNR, FQNEAQ (reference sequence). After removal of 5 bases from V and 4 bases from J, the junction contained 6 bases not matched to a gene. The CDR3 length is 14 residues. The CDR3 sequence is CASSPRTGAYEQYF. The DNA for the CDR3 is TGTGCCAGCAGCCCGAGGACAGGGGCATACGAGCAGTACTTC.

DNA of the CDR3: TGTGCCAGCTCGGTCAGACAGGGGGGCCTGCTGAACACTGAAGCTTTCTTT. Its translation: CASSVRQGGLLNTEAFF. V and J are TRBV18 and TRBJ1-1, with 9 positions matching TRBD1. Germline CDR1 and CDR2: KGHSH and LQKENI. The junction had 11 bases not matched to a gene; V was cut back by 6 bases and J by 0 bases. The CDR3 covers 17 residues.

The chain recombines TRBV28 with TRBJ1-1, with D maybe TRBD1 (5 bases). The CDR3 has 15 amino acids. Trimming removed 6 bases from V and 1 base from J, with 15 bases in between. The V gene's germline CDR1 is MDHEN and CDR2 SYDVKM. CDR3 in amino acids: CASSPSRGQNTEAFF. The CDR3 DNA sequence: TGTGCCAGCAGCCCTTCCCGAGGACAGAACACTGAAGCTTTCTTT.

This clone came up a few times. This chain uses TRBV5-1 with TRBJ1-1; D perhaps matches TRBD1 (6 bases). Germline V gives CDR1 SGHRS, CDR2 YFSETQ. This CDR3 spans 14 amino acids. Trimming pared 0 bases from V and 2 bases from J, leaving 8 bases between. For the CDR3, the DNA is TGCGCCAGCAGCTTGGGGGACACCAACACTGAAGCTTTCTTT. It yields the protein CASSLGDTNTEAFF.

This clone was counted once. V usage is TRBV10-3 and J usage is TRBJ1-2; a weak D match, TRBD1 (5 bases). CDR1 and CDR2 (germline): ENHRY, SYGVKD. The CDR3 is 16 residues long. V was shortened by 6 bases and J by 4 bases, with 21 bases between the two germline ends. CDR3 DNA sequence: TGTGCCATCAGGGACTCCGGGACCCGGGGGACCTATGGCTACACCTTC. This sequence encodes CAIRDSGTRGTYGYTF.

The chain employs TRBV7-6 and TRBJ2-7; 9 nucleotides match TRBD2. The CDR3 has 16 amino acids. With V trimmed by 3 bases and J by 0 bases, 6 bases remained unmatched. From germline, CDR1 is SGHVS and CDR2 FNYEAQ. In nucleotides, the CDR3 is TGTGCCAGCAGCTTGGGAAGCGGGAGGAACTCCTACGAGCAGTACTTC. Encoded protein: CASSLGSGRNSYEQYF.

This clone was counted a few times. This sequence joins TRBV5-1 and TRBJ2-1; 8 bases are shared with TRBD2. V was pared by 0 bases and J by 9 bases, with 11 bases of the junction left unmatched. The CDR3 totals 16 residues. Germline-derived CDR1 and CDR2 are SGHRS and YFSETQ. The CDR3 here is CASSLAVGRGSGEQFF. The CDR3 nucleotides read TGCGCCAGCAGCTTGGCGGTCGGGAGGGGGTCTGGTGAGCAGTTCTTC.

The V call is TRBV4-2, the J call TRBJ1-5; no reliable D call. The ends were cut back, 2 bases at V and 0 bases at J, with 11 bases in the middle. The CDR3 is made up of 16 amino acids. In germline, CDR1 is LGHNA, CDR2 YNFKEQ. The CDR3 here is CASSQLMTGSNQPQHF. The CDR3 nucleotides read TGTGCCAGCAGCCAATTGATGACGGGTAGCAATCAGCCCCAGCATTTT.

The chain carries TRBV30 and TRBJ1-2; TRBD1 agrees at 8 bases. J was trimmed by 2 bases and V by 2 bases; bases with no gene match: 7. CDR1 and CDR2 (germline): GTSNPN, SVGIG (reference sequence). The CDR3 covers 15 residues. CDR3 DNA: TGTGCCTGGAGTCACTGGACAGGGTGGAACTATGGCTACACCTTC. This codes for CAWSHWTGWNYGYTF. Variable domain in full (rest from reference TRBV30 and TRBJ1-2): SQTIHQWPATLVQPVGSPLSLECTVEGTSNPNLYWYRQAAGRGLQLLFYSVGIGQISSEVPQNLSASRPQDRQFILSSKKLLLSDSGFYLCAWSHWTGWNYGYTFGSGTRLTVV.

This chain uses TRBV2 with TRBJ2-5; D not resolved. V was pared by 3 bases and J by 4 bases, with 15 bases between. CDR3 length: 15 residues. The germline V gene has CDR1 SNHLY and CDR2 FYNNEI. CDR3 sequence: CASSESAARPETQYF. CDR3 nucleotides: TGTGCCAGCAGTGAGTCCGCGGCTAGACCAGAGACCCAGTACTTC.

The rearrangement uses TRBV5-1 and TRBJ2-3, with D perhaps matching TRBD2 (5 bases). Per the germline V gene, CDR1 is SGHRS and CDR2 is YFSETQ. The CDR3 loop spans 13 amino acids. Trimming removed 0 bases at V and 8 bases at J, with 10 bases between. The CDR3 DNA follows: TGCGCCAGCAGCTTGGCAGAGGGCGGTACGCAGTATTTT. This translates into CASSLAEGGTQYF.

The count of this clone is one. The chain uses TRBV6-1 and TRBJ2-5; unclear D gene. Germline CDR1 is MNHNS and CDR2 is SASEGT. The germline V and J ends were trimmed by 3 bases and 0 bases, with 8 bases remaining between them. The CDR3 totals 14 residues. CDR3 bases: TGTGCCAGCAGTGAGTTCAGATACCAAGAGACCCAGTACTTC. Protein product: CASSEFRYQETQYF.

The V and J genes are TRBV2 and TRBJ2-7; TRBD1 aligns across 8 bases. Looked up from germline, CDR1 is SNHLY and CDR2 is FYNNEI. The V segment lost 6 bases and the J segment 2 bases; nucleotides outside the gene matches: 6. This CDR3 is built from 14 residues. The CDR3 region has the DNA TGTGCCAGCAGACCAGGGACAGGAACCTACGAGCAGTACTTC. Amino acid sequence: CASRPGTGTYEQYF.

The rearrangement uses TRBV9 and TRBJ1-1; the match to TRBD1 covers 8 bases. From germline, CDR1 is SGDLS and CDR2 YYNGEE. With 0 bases clipped from V and 6 bases from J, the junction kept 7 bases outside the gene matches. CDR3 length: 15 amino acids. The DNA for the CDR3 is TGTGCCAGCAGCGTAGTGGGGGGGACAGGATCTGAAGCTTTCTTT. Translated, it gives CASSVVGGTGSEAFF.

The rearrangement uses TRBV7-8 and TRBJ1-1; possible D gene TRBD1, 6 bases. CDR3 length: 15 amino acids. The germline V gene encodes CDR1 SGHVS and CDR2 FQNEAQ. The germline V and J ends were trimmed by 5 bases and 0 bases, with 13 bases remaining between them. The CDR3 loop reads CASSLRGNLNTEAFF. CDR3 bases: TGTGCCAGCAGCCTAAGGGGGAACTTGAACACTGAAGCTTTCTTT.

Comment on this clone: One end of the junction fails to match germline, which may point to a read error. The chain couples TRBV5-4 to TRBJ1-1; no firm D call. The germline V gene has CDR1 SGHNT and CDR2 YYREEE (reference sequence). The CDR3 runs to 15 residues. The CDR3 region is CASGLGGGGSTEAFF. CDR3 coding DNA: TGTGCCAGCGGCTTGGGTGGAGGAGGGAGCACTGAAGCTTTCTTT.

The genes are TRBV7-2 and TRBJ1-2, with TRBD1 as a possible D gene (6 bases). Germline lookup yields CDR1 SGHTA and CDR2 FQGNSA. V gave up 4 bases and J gave up 7 bases, with 16 bases separating them. The CDR3 consists of 14 residues. The CDR3 here is CASSSRGGAVGYTF. The CDR3 DNA reads as TGTGCCAGCAGCTCCCGAGGGGGGGCGGTTGGCTACACCTTC.

The chain couples TRBV19 to TRBJ2-2; 9 bases line up with TRBD1. V shed 7 bases, J shed 7 bases, and the junction held 16 bases outside the gene matches. The CDR3 covers 17 residues. Per germline, CDR1 LNHDA and CDR2 SQIVND (reference sequence). The CDR3 spells CASTQGGQGLLDGELFF. The CDR3 coding sequence is TGTGCCAGTACACAAGGGGGACAGGGCCTATTAGACGGGGAGCTGTTTTTT.

This chain uses TRBV19 with TRBJ1-1; unclear D gene. Trimming removed 7 bases at V and 2 bases at J, with 11 bases between. Germline CDR1 and CDR2: LNHDA and SQIVND (reference sequence). The CDR3 is 13 residues long. The CDR3 DNA is TGTGCCAGTATGGGAGGCATAAACACTGAAGCTTTCTTT. Amino acids: CASMGGINTEAFF.

The chain has TRBV29-1 and TRBJ2-5; 11 nucleotides align to TRBD1. CDR1 is SQVTM and CDR2 is ANQGSEA in the germline V gene. The J segment lost 5 bases and the V segment lost 6 bases, leaving 11 bases of the junction unmatched. CDR3 length: 15 residues. CDR3 in amino acids: CSVDSDRGLMETQYF. The CDR3 nucleotides read TGCAGCGTCGATTCGGACAGGGGGCTCATGGAGACCCAGTACTTC.